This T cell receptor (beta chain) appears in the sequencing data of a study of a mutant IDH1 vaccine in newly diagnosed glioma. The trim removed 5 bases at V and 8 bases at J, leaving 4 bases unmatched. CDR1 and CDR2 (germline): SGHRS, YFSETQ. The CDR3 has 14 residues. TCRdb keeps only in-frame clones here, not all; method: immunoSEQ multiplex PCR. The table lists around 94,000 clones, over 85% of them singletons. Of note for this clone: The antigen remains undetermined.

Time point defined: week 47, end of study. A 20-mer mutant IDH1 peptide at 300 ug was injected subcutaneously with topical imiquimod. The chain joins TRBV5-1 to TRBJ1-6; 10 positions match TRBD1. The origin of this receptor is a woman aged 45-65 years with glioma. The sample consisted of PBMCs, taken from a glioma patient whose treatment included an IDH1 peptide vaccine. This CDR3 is CASRGQGIYSPLHF. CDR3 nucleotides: TGCGCCAGCAGGGGACAGGGGATATATTCACCCCTCCACTTT. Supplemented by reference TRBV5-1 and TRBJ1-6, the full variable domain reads KAGVTQTPRYLIKTRGQQVTLSCSPISGHRSVSWYQQTPGQGLQFLFEYFSETQRNKGNFPGRFSGRQFSNSRSEMNVSTLELGDSALYLCASRGQGIYSPLHFGNGTRLTVT.